Following are 23 T cell receptor beta chains from one sample sequenced in a study of spatial heterogeneity in lung cancer. The time point was: sample taken at primary tumor resection. TCRdb re-analysed the 5' RACE reads in MiXCR, keeping a single row per CDR3 protein. Of around 40,000 distinct CDR3 sequences in the sample, 5.2% were seen once. The input for sequencing was PBMCs, taken at surgery. The receptors stem from a female donor with early-stage non-small cell lung cancer.

This clonotype has a count of ten or more. V gene TRBV12-3 or TRBV12-4 combines with J gene TRBJ1-5; 7 bases map to TRBD1. J was trimmed by 6 bases and V by 7 bases; bases with no gene match: 9. The CDR3 spans 14 residues. The CDR3 region has the DNA TGTGCCAGCAATCTACAGGGGTCGCGTCAGCCCCAGCATTTT. This translates into CASNLQGSRQPQHF.

DNA of the CDR3: TGTGCCAGCCAGTTCCCCGCCAAGGCATGGGGTAGAGATGAAGCTTTCTTT. It encodes CASQFPAKAWGRDEAFF. The J gene is TRBJ1-1, the V gene TRBV6-2 or TRBV6-3; D is undetermined. V lost 8 bases, J lost 7 bases, and 29 bases lay in between. The CDR3 sequence is 17 residues long. Germline lookup yields CDR1 MNHEY and CDR2 SVGEGT.

In this sample, this clonotype turned up many times. The rearrangement links TRBV7-8 to TRBJ2-5, with TRBD1 as a possible D gene (7 bases). CDR3 length: 17 residues. Germline V gene data show CDR1 as SGHVS and CDR2 as FQNEAQ. V gave up 5 bases and J gave up 2 bases, with 21 bases separating them. The CDR3 region is CASSKGTQGVWQETQYF. The DNA of the CDR3 is TGTGCCAGCAGCAAGGGGACTCAGGGGGTTTGGCAAGAGACCCAGTACTTC.

The rearrangement links TRBV5-1 to TRBJ1-4; D remains ambiguous. The CDR3 sequence is 16 residues long. V dropped 5 bases and J dropped 7 bases, with 21 bases sitting between them. Germline values: CDR1 SGHRS, CDR2 YFSETQ. This chain's CDR3 is CASRPETSRGPEKLFF. CDR3 sequence (DNA): TGCGCCAGCAGACCAGAGACCTCCCGTGGACCTGAAAAACTGTTTTTT.

This clonotype was observed many times. The J gene is TRBJ2-5, the V gene TRBV29-1, with D unclear. The germline CDR1 and CDR2 sequences are SQVTM and ANQGSEA. The V end lost 1 base, the J end lost 2 bases, and 11 bases lay between the germline ends. The CDR3 consists of 14 residues. The CDR3 region has the DNA TGCAGCGTTGAAGGGTTGGGCCGGCAAGAGACCCAGTACTTC. Encoded protein: CSVEGLGRQETQYF.

This clonotype was found many times. The chain has TRBV6-6 and TRBJ1-1, with 10 bases identical to TRBD1. V was clipped by 5 bases and J by 3 bases; unmatched bases: 3. This CDR3 comprises 14 residues. Germline CDR1 and CDR2: MNHNY and SVGAGI (reference sequence). CDR3 sequence reads: CASSPDRGDTEAFF. The DNA of the CDR3 is TGTGCCAGCAGTCCGGACAGGGGGGACACTGAAGCTTTCTTT.

This clonotype has ten or more counts. This chain uses TRBV7-2 with TRBJ2-3, with D possibly matching TRBD1 (5 bases). Germline lookup yields CDR1 SGHTA and CDR2 FQGNSA. V was cut by 6 bases and J by 9 bases, with 10 bases left in between. This CDR3 region has 11 residues. The CDR3 here is CASSDSSTQYF. CDR3 DNA sequence: TGTGCCAGCAGTGACAGCTCCACGCAGTATTTT.

The table lists this clonotype with many counts. The chain carries TRBV10-3 and TRBJ2-1; tentative D call: TRBD1 (6 bases). The length of the CDR3 is 12 residues. Between the trimmed V and J ends, which lost 9 bases and 8 bases, there was a span of 14 bases. Germline assignment: CDR1 ENHRY and CDR2 SYGVKD. Written as DNA, the CDR3 is TGTGCCATTAGGACGGGACAATATGAGCAGTTCTTC. It is translated as CAIRTGQYEQFF.

This clonotype turned up a few times. This chain joins TRBV7-2 and TRBJ2-1, with D hard to call. The V and J ends lost 5 bases and 12 bases respectively, with 20 bases between them. The CDR3 runs to 14 residues. Germline V lookup: CDR1 SGHTA, CDR2 FQGNSA. As DNA, the CDR3 is TGTGCCAGCAGCCCGGACCCGGGTCCTTGGCGGCAGTTCTTC. Translated, it gives CASSPDPGPWRQFF.

This clonotype has at least ten counts. The rearrangement links TRBV20-1 to TRBJ2-1; 8 bases are a match to TRBD2. V was clipped by 0 bases and J by 4 bases; unmatched bases: 5. CDR3 length: 15 residues. Germline V gene sequence: CDR1 DFQATT, CDR2 SNEGSKA (reference sequence). The chain's CDR3 is CSARDPRGGYNEQFF. For the CDR3, the DNA is TGCAGTGCTAGAGATCCCCGGGGGGGGTACAATGAGCAGTTCTTC.

The genes are TRBV9 and TRBJ2-5; D may be TRBD1 (5 bases). The CDR3 covers 14 residues. Germline-derived CDR1 and CDR2 are SGDLS and YYNGEE. The V and J ends lost 1 base and 6 bases respectively, with 13 bases between them. CDR3 residues: CASSVQDNLKTQYF. The CDR3 DNA sequence: TGTGCCAGCAGCGTACAGGACAACTTAAAGACCCAGTACTTC.

The table lists this clonotype with many counts. The chain employs TRBV9 and TRBJ1-1; a possible D gene is TRBD1 (5 bases). CDR1 and CDR2 (germline): SGDLS, YYNGEE. The CDR3 is 15 residues long. The ends were cut back, 4 bases at V and 3 bases at J, with 16 bases in the middle. CDR3: CASSREGSVHTEAFF. The CDR3 DNA reads as TGTGCCAGCAGCCGAGAGGGGTCCGTCCACACTGAAGCTTTCTTT.

This clonotype was counted many times. The rearrangement links TRBV25-1 to TRBJ2-1, with 7 bases matching TRBD2. The CDR3 runs to 13 residues. V dropped 3 bases and J dropped 10; count of bases not matched to a gene: 6. Germline-derived CDR1 and CDR2 are MGHDK and SYGVNS. The CDR3 sequence is CASSDLPGLEQFF. The DNA of the CDR3 is TGTGCCAGCAGTGATCTGCCGGGACTAGAGCAGTTCTTC.

This clonotype was seen repeatedly, ten times or more. This chain joins TRBV7-9 and TRBJ1-1, with 9 bases that match TRBD1. Germline CDR1 and CDR2: SEHNR and FQNEAQ (reference sequence). The CDR3 is made up of 13 amino acids. Germline trimming cut 5 bases from V and 7 bases from J; bases unmatched to any gene: 5. CDR3 DNA: TGTGCCAGCAGCCAAGGGACAGGGAGTGAAGCTTTCTTT. It specifies CASSQGTGSEAFF.

This clonotype was detected many times. The chain joins TRBV7-2 to TRBJ1-2; D remains unclear. CDR1 is SGHTA and CDR2 is FQGNSA in the germline V gene. This CDR3 is 12 amino acids long. V lost 3 bases to trimming and J lost 2 bases, with 4 bases between them. CDR3 sequence reads: CASSFSNYGYTF. Here the CDR3 DNA reads TGTGCCAGCAGCTTCTCCAACTATGGCTACACCTTC. Full variable domain (missing parts from reference TRBV7-2 and TRBJ1-2): GAGVSQSPSNKVTEKGKDVELRCDPISGHTALYWYRQSLGQGLEFLIYFQGNSAPDKSGLPSDRFSAERTGGSVSTLTIQRTQQEDSAVYLCASSFSNYGYTFGSGTRLTVV.

This clonotype occurred many times. The chain uses TRBV2 and TRBJ1-2; D is possibly TRBD1 (6 bases). With 6 bases removed from V and 13 bases from J, the gap between germline ends came to 12 bases. The CDR3 runs to 10 residues. Per the germline V gene, CDR1 is SNHLY and CDR2 is FYNNEI. CDR3 DNA: TGTGCCAGCAGCGTGGGGACAAGCACCTTC. Its translation is CASSVGTSTF.

This clonotype was observed many times. In DNA form, the CDR3 reads TGTGCCAGCGGGGACAGGGGAGCGGGCTACACTGAAGCTTTCTTT. This gives the protein CASGDRGAGYTEAFF. The V call is TRBV3-1, the J call TRBJ1-1; 10 bases are shared with TRBD1. The germline CDR1 and CDR2 sequences are LGHDT and YNNKEL (reference sequence). CDR3 length equals 15 residues. J was trimmed by 3 bases and V by 8 bases; bases with no gene match: 9.

This clonotype has ten or more counts. The chain links TRBV9 to TRBJ2-2; D is tentatively TRBD1 or TRBD2 (5 bases each). Trimming took 0 bases from V and 4 from J, leaving 10 bases between them. The CDR3 extends over 15 amino acids. The germline gives CDR1 SGDLS, CDR2 YYNGEE. The CDR3 nucleotides are TGTGCCAGCAGCGTAGGAGGGGCGGGCACCGGGGAGCTGTTTTTT. Protein sequence: CASSVGGAGTGELFF.

This clonotype was counted many times. The rearrangement joins TRBV5-1 to TRBJ2-1; TRBD2 is a possible D gene (6 bases). This CDR3 spans 13 amino acids. V was trimmed by 2 bases and J by 6 bases, leaving 9 bases between them. In germline, CDR1 is SGHRS, CDR2 YFSETQ. CDR3 DNA sequence: TGCGCCAGCAGCTTCGGCGGGACCAATGAGCAGTTCTTC. Protein product: CASSFGGTNEQFF.

This clonotype has a count of ten or more. The genes are TRBV7-9 and TRBJ2-6; no definite D call. Trimming stripped 1 base from V and 2 bases from J, with 6 bases between. The CDR3 extends over 15 amino acids. CDR1 and CDR2 from the germline V gene are SEHNR and FQNEAQ (reference sequence). The CDR3 protein is CASSLVSTGANVLTF. In DNA, the CDR3 is TGTGCCAGCAGCTTAGTCTCGACTGGGGCCAACGTCCTGACTTTC.

This clonotype was observed at least ten times. The chain's CDR3 is CASSVGIVSEQYF. The DNA for the CDR3 is TGTGCCAGCAGCGTAGGGATTGTCTCCGAGCAGTACTTC. V usage is TRBV9 and J usage is TRBJ2-7, with unresolved D. Germline V lookup: CDR1 SGDLS, CDR2 YYNGEE. The V end was cut by 0 bases, the J end by 6 bases, with 10 bases between. The CDR3 contains 13 residues.

The genes are TRBV7-9 and TRBJ2-1; possible D gene TRBD1, 6 bases. This CDR3 spans 13 amino acids. With 3 bases removed from V and 9 bases from J, the gap between germline ends came to 12 bases. Germline V lookup: CDR1 SEHNR, CDR2 FQNEAQ (reference sequence). The CDR3 nucleotides are TGTGCCAGCAGCTTCCAGGGGCCCGGTGAGCAGTTCTTC. The encoded protein is CASSFQGPGEQFF.

A few counts support this clonotype. A much larger clone sits a single nucleotide away, making a read error possible. The J gene is TRBJ1-1, the V gene TRBV5-6; possible D gene TRBD1, 5 bases. CDR1 is SGHDT, CDR2 YYEEEE, per germline. This CDR3 has 15 residues. V dropped 5 bases and J dropped 3 bases, with 17 bases sitting between them. The CDR3 here is CASRKGVLRDTEAFF. CDR3 DNA sequence: TGTGCCAGCAGAAAAGGGGTCCTAAGGGACACTGAAGCTTTCTTT.